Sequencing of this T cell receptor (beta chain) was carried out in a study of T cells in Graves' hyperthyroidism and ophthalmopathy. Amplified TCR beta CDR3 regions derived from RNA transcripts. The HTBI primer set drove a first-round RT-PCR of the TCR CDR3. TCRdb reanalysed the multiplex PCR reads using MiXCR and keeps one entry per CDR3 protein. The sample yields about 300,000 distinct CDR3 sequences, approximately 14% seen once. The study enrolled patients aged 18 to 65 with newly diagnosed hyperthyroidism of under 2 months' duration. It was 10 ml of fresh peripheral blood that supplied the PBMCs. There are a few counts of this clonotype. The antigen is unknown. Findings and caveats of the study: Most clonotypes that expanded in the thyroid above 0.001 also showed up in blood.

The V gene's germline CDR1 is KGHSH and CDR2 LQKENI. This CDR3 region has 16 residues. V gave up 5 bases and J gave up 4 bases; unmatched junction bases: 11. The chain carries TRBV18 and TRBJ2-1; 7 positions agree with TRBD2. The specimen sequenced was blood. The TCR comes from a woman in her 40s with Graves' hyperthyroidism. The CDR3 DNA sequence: TGTGCCAGCTCATTCGAGCGGGAAGTGCTGTACAATGAGCAGTTCTTC. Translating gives CASSFEREVLYNEQFF.